This T cell receptor (beta chain) was obtained from a study of cytomegalovirus exposure and HLA in healthy donors. Study overall: Prior work identified 100 million to 130 million unique TCR beta sequences in some 200 million T cells.

Concerning this clone: Its antigen remains unidentified.

Study outcomes and limitations: Confirmation was obtained in vitro that a few CMV-associated chains are specific for CMV antigens. By HLA locus, TCR association rates varied in a later analysis, with DRB1 showing the most and HLA-C the fewest.

Vbeta (60) and Jbeta (13) primers were used in the PCR. Some clones are missing from TCRdb's copy, which holds only in-frame ones; the method was immunoSEQ multiplex PCR. This sample has roughly 170,000 clones, with less than 90% found just once. The sample consisted of PBMCs. This TCR was sampled from a man between 25 and 39 years old in good health and CMV-seronegative.

The CDR3 sequence: CASSLRGGTGELFF. CDR3 sequence (DNA): TGTGCCAGCAGCTTACGGGGGGGGACCGGGGAGCTGTTTTTT. The V call is TRBV7-3, the J call TRBJ2-2; 8 bases are a match to TRBD2. The CDR3 sequence is 14 residues long. Germline V gives CDR1 SGHTA, CDR2 FQGTGA. J was trimmed by 5 bases and V by 2 bases; bases with no gene match: 1.